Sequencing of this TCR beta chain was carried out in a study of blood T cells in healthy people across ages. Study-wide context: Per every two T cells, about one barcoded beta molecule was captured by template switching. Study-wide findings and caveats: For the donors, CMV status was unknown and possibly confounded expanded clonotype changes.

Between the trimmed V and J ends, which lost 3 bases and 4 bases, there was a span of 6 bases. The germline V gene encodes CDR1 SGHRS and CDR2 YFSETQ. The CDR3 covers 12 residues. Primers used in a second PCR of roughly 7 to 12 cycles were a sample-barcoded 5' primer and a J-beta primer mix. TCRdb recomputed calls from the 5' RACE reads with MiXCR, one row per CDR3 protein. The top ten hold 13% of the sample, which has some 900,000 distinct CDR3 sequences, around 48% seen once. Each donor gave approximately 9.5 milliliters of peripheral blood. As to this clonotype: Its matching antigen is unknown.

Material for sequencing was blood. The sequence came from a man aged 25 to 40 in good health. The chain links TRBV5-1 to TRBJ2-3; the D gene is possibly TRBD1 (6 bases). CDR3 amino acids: CASSWTADTQYF. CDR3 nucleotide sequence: TGCGCCAGCAGCTGGACAGCAGATACGCAGTATTTT.